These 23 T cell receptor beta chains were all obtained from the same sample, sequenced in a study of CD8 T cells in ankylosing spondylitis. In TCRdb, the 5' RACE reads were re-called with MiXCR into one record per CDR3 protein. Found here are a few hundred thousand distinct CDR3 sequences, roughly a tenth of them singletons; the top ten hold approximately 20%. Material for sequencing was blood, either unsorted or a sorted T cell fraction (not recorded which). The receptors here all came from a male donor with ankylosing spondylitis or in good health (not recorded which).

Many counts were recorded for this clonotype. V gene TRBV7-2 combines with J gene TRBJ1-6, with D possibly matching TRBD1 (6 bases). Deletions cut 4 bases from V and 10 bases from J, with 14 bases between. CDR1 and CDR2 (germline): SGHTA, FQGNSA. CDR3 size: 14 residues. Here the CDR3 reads CASSYRDPISPLHF. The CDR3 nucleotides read TGTGCCAGCAGCTACAGGGACCCTATATCACCCCTCCACTTT.

Here the CDR3 DNA reads TGCAGTGCTGGAGGGGGTGGGGGGGCCCTGTACGAGCAGTACTTC. Protein: CSAGGGGGALYEQYF. This chain connects TRBV20-1 to TRBJ2-7; the D gene is possibly TRBD2 (7 bases). CDR1 and CDR2 from the germline V gene are DFQATT and SNEGSKA (reference sequence). Trimming pared 5 bases from V and 4 bases from J, leaving 21 bases between. The CDR3 is 15 amino acids.

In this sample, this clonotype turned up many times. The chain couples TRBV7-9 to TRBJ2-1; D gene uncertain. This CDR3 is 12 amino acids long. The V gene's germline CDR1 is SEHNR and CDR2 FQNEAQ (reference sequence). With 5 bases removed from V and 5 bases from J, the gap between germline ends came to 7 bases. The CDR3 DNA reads TGTGCCAGCAGCCCAGTTAACAATGAGCAGTTCTTC. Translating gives CASSPVNNEQFF.

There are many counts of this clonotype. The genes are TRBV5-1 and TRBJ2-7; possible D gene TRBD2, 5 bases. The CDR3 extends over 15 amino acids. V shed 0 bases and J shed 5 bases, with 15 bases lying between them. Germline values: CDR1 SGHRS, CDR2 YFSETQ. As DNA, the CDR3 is TGCGCCAGCAGCTTGGGATCGGGGTTGATCGACGAGCAGTACTTC. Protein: CASSLGSGLIDEQYF. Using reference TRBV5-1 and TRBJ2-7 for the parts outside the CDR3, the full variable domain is KAGVTQTPRYLIKTRGQQVTLSCSPISGHRSVSWYQQTPGQGLQFLFEYFSETQRNKGNFPGRFSGRQFSNSRSEMNVSTLELGDSALYLCASSLGSGLIDEQYFGPGTRLTVT.

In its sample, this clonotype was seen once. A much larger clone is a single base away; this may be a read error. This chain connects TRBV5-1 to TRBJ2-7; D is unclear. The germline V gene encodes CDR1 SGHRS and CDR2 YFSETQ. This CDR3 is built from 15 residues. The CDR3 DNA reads TGCGCCAGCAGCTTGGGCGCGGCTGATACCTACGAGCAGTGCTTC. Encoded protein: CASSLGAADTYEQCF. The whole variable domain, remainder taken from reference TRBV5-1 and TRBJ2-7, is KAGVTQTPRYLIKTRGQQVTLSCSPISGHRSVSWYQQTPGQGLQFLFEYFSETQRNKGNFPGRFSGRQFSNSRSEMNVSTLELGDSALYLCASSLGAADTYEQCFGPGTRLTVT.

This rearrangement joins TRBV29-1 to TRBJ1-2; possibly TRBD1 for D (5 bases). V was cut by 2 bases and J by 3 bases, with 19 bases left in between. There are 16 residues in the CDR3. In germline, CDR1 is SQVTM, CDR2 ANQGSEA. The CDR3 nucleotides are TGCAGCGTTGAAACTATACCGGGACGATATGACTATGGCTACACCTTC. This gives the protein CSVETIPGRYDYGYTF.

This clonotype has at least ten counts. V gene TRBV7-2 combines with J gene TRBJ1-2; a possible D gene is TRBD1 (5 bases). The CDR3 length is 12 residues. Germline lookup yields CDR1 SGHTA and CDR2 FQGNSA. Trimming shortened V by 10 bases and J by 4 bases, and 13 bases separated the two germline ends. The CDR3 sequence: CATTGDVYGYTF. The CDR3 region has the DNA TGTGCCACCACGGGGGATGTCTATGGCTACACCTTC.

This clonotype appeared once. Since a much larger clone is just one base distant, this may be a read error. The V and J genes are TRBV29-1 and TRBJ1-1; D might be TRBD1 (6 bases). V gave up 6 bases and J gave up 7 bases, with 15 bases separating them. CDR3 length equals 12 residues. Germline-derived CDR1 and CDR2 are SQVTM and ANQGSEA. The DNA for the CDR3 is TGCAGCGTCGTCACAGGGCACATTGAAGCTTTCTTT. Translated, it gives CSVVTGHIEAFF.

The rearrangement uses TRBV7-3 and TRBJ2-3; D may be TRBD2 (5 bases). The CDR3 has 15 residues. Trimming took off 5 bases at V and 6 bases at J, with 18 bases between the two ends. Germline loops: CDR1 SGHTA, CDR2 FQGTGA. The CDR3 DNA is TGTGCCAGCAGCGCGCGGACCGCGGACTCGGATACGCAGTATTTT. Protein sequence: CASSARTADSDTQYF. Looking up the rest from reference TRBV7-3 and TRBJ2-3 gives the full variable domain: GAGVSQTPSNKVTEKGKYVELRCDPISGHTALYWYRQSLGQGPEFLIYFQGTGAADDSGLPNDRFFAVRPEGSVSTLKIQRTERGDSAVYLCASSARTADSDTQYFGPGTRLTVL.

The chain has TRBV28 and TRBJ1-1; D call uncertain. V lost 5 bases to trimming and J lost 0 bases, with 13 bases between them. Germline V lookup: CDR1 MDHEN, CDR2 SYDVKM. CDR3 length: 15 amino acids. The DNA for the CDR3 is TGTGCCAGCAGTCCCCCCACGAATGTGAACACTGAAGCTTTCTTT. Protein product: CASSPPTNVNTEAFF. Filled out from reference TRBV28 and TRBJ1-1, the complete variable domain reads DVKVTQSSRYLVKRTGEKVFLECVQDMDHENMFWYRQDPGLGLRLIYFSYDVKMKEKGDIPEGYSVSREKKERFSLILESASTNQTSMYLCASSPPTNVNTEAFFGQGTRLTVV.

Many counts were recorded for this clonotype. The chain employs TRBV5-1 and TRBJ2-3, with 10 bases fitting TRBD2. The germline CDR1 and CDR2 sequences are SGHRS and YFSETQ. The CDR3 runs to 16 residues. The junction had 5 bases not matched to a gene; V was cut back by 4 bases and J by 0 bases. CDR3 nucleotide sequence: TGCGCCAGCAGCCTAACTAGCGGGGTGAGCACAGATACGCAGTATTTT. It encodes CASSLTSGVSTDTQYF.

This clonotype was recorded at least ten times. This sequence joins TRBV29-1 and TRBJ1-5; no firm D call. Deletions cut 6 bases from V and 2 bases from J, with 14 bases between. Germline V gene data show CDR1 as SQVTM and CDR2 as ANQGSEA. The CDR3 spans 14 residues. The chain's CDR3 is CSVGIGGGNQPQHF. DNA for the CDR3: TGCAGCGTGGGGATAGGCGGGGGCAATCAGCCCCAGCATTTT. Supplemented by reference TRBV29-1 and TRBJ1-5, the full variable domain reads SAVISQKPSRDICQRGTSLTIQCQVDSQVTMMFWYRQQPGQSLTLIATANQGSEATYESGFVIDKFPISRPNLTFSTLTVSNMSPEDSSIYLCSVGIGGGNQPQHFGDGTRLSIL.

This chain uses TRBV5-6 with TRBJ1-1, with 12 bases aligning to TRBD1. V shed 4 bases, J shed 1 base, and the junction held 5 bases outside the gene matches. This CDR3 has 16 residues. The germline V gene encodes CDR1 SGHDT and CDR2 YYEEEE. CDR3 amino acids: CASSAGTGGPNTEAFF. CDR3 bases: TGTGCCAGCAGCGCCGGGACAGGGGGCCCGAACACTGAAGCTTTCTTT.

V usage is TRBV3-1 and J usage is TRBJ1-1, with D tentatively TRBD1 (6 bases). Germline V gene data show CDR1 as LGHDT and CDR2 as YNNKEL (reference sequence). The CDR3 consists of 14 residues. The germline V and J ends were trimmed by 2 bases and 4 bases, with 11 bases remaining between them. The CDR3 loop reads CASSQRTVGTEAFF. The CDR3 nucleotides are TGTGCCAGCAGCCAAAGGACAGTTGGCACTGAAGCTTTCTTT.

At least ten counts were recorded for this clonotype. CDR3: CASTLNGGLFYNEQFF. The CDR3 DNA reads TGTGCCAGCACCTTAAACGGGGGCCTCTTTTACAATGAGCAGTTCTTC. The V call is TRBV6-2 or TRBV6-3, the J call TRBJ2-1; D might be TRBD1 or TRBD2, each matching 6 bases. Germline V gene sequence: CDR1 MNHEY, CDR2 SVGEGT. CDR3 length equals 16 residues. Trimming cost V 7 bases and J 4 bases, with 20 bases left between them.

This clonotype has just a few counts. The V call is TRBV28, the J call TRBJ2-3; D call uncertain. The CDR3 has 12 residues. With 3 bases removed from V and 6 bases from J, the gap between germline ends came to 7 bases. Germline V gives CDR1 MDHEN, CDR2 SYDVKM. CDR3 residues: CASSFLKDTQYF. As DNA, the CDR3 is TGTGCCAGCAGTTTCCTTAAGGATACGCAGTATTTT.

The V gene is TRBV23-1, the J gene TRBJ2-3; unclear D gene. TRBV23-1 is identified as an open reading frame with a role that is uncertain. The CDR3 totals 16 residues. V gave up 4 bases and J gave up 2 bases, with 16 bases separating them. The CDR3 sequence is CASSPSSPSDTDTQYF. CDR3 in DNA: TGCGCCAGCAGTCCGAGTTCACCAAGTGACACAGATACGCAGTATTTT.

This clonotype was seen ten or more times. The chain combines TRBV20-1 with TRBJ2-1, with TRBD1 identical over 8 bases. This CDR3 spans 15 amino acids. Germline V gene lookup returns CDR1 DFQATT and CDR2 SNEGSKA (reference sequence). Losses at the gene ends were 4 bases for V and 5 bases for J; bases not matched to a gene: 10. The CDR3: CSAMRGQGVNNEQFF. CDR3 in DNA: TGCAGTGCTATGAGAGGACAGGGCGTCAACAATGAGCAGTTCTTC.

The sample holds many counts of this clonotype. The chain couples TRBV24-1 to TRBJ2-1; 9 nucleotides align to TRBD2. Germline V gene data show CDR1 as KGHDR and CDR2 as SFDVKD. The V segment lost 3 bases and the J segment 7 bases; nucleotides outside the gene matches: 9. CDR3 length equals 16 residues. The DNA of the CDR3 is TGTGCCACCAGTGATATTGGCGGGGGGGCCGGGAATGAGCAGTTCTTC. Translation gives CATSDIGGGAGNEQFF.

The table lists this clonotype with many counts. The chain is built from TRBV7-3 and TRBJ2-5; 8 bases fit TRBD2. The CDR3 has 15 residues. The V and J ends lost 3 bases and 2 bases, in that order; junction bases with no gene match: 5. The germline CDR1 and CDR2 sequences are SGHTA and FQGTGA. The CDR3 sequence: CASSFFSGEQETQYF. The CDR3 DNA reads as TGTGCCAGCAGCTTCTTTAGCGGGGAGCAAGAGACCCAGTACTTC.

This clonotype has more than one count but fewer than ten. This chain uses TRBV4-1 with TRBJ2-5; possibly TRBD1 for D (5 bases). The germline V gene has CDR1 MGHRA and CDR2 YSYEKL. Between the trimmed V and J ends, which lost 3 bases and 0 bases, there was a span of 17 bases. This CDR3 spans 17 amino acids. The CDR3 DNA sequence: TGCGCCAGCAGCCAGGAGATGACAGACCCTCACCAAGAGACCCAGTACTTC. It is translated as CASSQEMTDPHQETQYF.

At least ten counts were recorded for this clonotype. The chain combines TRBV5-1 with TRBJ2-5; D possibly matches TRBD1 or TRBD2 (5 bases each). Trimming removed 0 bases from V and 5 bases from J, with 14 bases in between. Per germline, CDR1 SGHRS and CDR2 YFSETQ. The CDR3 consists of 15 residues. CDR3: CASSLAGEGRETQYF. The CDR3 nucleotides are TGCGCCAGCAGCTTGGCCGGAGAGGGACGGGAGACCCAGTACTTC. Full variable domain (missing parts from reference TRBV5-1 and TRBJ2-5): KAGVTQTPRYLIKTRGQQVTLSCSPISGHRSVSWYQQTPGQGLQFLFEYFSETQRNKGNFPGRFSGRQFSNSRSEMNVSTLELGDSALYLCASSLAGEGRETQYFGPGTRLLVL.

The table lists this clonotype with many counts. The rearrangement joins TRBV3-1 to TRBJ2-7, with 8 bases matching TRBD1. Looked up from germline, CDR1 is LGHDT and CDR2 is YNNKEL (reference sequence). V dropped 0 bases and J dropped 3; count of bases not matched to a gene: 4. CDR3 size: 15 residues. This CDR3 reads CASSQETGVFYEQYF. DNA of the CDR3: TGTGCCAGCAGCCAAGAGACAGGGGTCTTCTACGAGCAGTACTTC.